This record concerns one T cell receptor beta chain sequence. Antigen unknown. Naive and memory CD4+ T cell DNA was deep-sequenced without culture. Sequencing was performed with immunoSEQ multiplex PCR; in TCRdb, only in-frame clones are kept and a portion is missing. The repertoire has 50,000 to 70,000 clones, over 70% of them found once; the top ten carry about 1.6%. The unexposed donors gave CD4+ T cells in about 2010-2019, prior to COVID-19. Germline-derived CDR1 and CDR2 are SGHTA and FQGNSA. Trimming removed 3 bases from V and 5 bases from J; junction bases left unmatched: 4. This CDR3 contains 14 residues. This specimen belongs to a study of CD4 T cells in relation to SARS-CoV-2 and coronaviruses. Study results and limitations: Each donor contributed either pre-pandemic or post-infection samples, not both.

Sequenced sample: memory CD4+ T cells from PBMCs. V gene TRBV7-2 combines with J gene TRBJ2-5; 9 nucleotides align to TRBD2. The source is a human donor in good health. The CDR3 nucleotides read TGTGCCAGCAGCTTTAGACTAGCGGCCGAGACCCAGTACTTC. Translated: CASSFRLAAETQYF.